A single TCR beta chain is shown here with its context. The antigen remains undetermined. The data derive from a study of CD8+ T cells in alopecia areata. Treatment of the sample: oral pan-JAK inhibitor, 5-10 mg twice daily. Extracted from the samples, RNA was reverse transcribed into cDNA to serve as the sequencing template. The table came from immunoSEQ multiplex PCR; TCRdb's copy has only in-frame clones and leaves some out. Of about 130,000 clones in the sample, roughly 50% are singletons; the top ten hold about 16%. Overall study results and limits: Scalp lesions, especially in alopecia totalis/universalis, had higher clonality than normal scalp.

Germline V gives CDR1 SQVTM, CDR2 ANQGSEA. The CDR3 contains 14 residues. The trim removed 2 bases at V and 5 bases at J, leaving 4 bases unmatched. The sequence came from a human donor with alopecia areata. The source material was CD8+ T cells sorted from blood, sampled at week 4, from a patient treated with tofacitinib. The chain carries TRBV29-1 and TRBJ1-2; 11 nucleotides match TRBD1. Written as DNA, the CDR3 is TGCAGCGTTGAACCGGGACAGGGGGGTTATGGCTACACCTTC. Translated, it gives CSVEPGQGGYGYTF.